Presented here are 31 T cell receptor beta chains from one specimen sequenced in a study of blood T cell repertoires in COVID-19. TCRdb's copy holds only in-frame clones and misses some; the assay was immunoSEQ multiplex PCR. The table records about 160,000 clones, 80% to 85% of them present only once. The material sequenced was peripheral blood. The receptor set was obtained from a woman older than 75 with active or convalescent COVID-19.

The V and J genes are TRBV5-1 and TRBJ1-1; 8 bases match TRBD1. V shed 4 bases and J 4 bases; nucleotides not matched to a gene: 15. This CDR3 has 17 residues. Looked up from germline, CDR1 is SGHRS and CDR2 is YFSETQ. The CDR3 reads CASSPRDRRIGGTEAFF. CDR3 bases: TGCGCCAGCAGCCCGAGGGACAGGAGGATTGGAGGCACTGAAGCTTTCTTT.

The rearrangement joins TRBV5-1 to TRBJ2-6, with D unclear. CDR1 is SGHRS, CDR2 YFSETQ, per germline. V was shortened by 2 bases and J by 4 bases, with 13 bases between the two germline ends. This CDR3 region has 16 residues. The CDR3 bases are TGCGCCAGCAGCTTCAGGTCTACTGTGGGGGCCAACGTCCTGACTTTC. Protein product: CASSFRSTVGANVLTF.

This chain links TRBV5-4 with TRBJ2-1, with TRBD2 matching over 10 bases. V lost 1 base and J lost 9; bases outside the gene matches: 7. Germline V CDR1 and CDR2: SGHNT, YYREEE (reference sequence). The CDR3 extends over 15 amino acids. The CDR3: CASSLTASGGSEQFF. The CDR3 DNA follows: TGTGCCAGCAGCTTGACCGCTAGCGGGGGTTCTGAGCAGTTCTTC. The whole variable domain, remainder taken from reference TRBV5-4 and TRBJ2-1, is ETGVTQSPTHLIKTRGQQVTLRCSSQSGHNTVSWYQQALGQGPQFIFQYYREEENGRGNFPPRFSGLQFPNYSSELNVNALELDDSALYLCASSLTASGGSEQFFGPGTRLTVL.

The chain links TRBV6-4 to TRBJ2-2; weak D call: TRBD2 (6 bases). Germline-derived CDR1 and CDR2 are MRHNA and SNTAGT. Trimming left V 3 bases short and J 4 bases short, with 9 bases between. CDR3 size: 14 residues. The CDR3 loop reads CASSEAGGTGELFF. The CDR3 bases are TGTGCCAGCAGTGAGGCCGGGGGCACCGGGGAGCTGTTTTTT.

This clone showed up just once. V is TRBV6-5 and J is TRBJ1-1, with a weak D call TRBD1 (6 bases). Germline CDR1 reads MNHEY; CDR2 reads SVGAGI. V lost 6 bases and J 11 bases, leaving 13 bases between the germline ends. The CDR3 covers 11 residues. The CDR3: CASSQTGNAFF. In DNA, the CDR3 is TGTGCCAGCAGCCAAACAGGGAATGCTTTCTTT.

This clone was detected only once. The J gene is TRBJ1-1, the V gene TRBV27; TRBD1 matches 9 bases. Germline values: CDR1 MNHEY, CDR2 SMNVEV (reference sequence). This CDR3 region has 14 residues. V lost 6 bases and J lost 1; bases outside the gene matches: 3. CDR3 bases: TGTGCCAGCAGCAGGGACAGGGCGAACACTGAAGCTTTCTTT. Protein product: CASSRDRANTEAFF.

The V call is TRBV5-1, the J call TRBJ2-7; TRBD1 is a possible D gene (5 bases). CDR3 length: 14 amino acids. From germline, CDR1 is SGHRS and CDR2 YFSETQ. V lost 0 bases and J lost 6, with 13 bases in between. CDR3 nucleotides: TGCGCCAGCAGCTTGGTCAGGGAAATCGCCGAGCAGTACTTC. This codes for CASSLVREIAEQYF.

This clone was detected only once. The CDR3 DNA sequence: TGCGCCAGCACCCTCGGACAGGACACCTACGAGCAGTACTTC. It encodes CASTLGQDTYEQYF. V usage is TRBV5-1 and J usage is TRBJ2-7; 7 positions match TRBD1. This CDR3 is 14 amino acids long. The ends lost 6 bases at V and 2 bases at J; junction bases unmatched: 8. Germline lookup yields CDR1 SGHRS and CDR2 YFSETQ.

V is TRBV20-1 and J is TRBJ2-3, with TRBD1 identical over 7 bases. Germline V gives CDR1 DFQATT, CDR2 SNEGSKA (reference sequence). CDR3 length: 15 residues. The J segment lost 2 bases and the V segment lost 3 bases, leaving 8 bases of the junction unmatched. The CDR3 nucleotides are TGCAGTGCTAGTGGCCGGGACAGATACACAGATACGCAGTATTTT. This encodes CSASGRDRYTDTQYF.

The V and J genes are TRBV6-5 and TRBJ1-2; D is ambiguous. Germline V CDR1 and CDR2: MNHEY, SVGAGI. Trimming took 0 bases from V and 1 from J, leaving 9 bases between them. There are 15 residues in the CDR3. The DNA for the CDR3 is TGTGCCAGCAGTTACTCAGCCCTAGATAACTATGGCTACACCTTC. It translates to CASSYSALDNYGYTF.

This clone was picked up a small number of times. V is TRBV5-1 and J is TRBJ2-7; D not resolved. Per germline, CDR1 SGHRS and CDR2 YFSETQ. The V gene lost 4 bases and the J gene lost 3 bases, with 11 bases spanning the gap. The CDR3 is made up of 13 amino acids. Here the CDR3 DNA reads TGCGCCAGCAGCCTAGAAATGTACTACGAGCAGTACTTC. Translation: CASSLEMYYEQYF.

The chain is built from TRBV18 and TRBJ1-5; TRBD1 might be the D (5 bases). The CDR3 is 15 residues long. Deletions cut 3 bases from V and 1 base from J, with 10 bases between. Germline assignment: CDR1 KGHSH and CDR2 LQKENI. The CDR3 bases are TGTGCCAGCTCACCGGGGGGATTGAGCAATCAGCCCCAGCATTTT. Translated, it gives CASSPGGLSNQPQHF.

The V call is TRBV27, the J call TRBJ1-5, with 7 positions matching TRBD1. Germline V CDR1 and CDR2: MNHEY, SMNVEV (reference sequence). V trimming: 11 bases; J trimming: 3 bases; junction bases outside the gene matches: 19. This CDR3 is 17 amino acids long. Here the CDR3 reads CAGSVYWPTGSNQPQHF. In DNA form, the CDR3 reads TGTGCCGGATCGGTTTATTGGCCGACAGGGTCCAATCAGCCCCAGCATTTT.

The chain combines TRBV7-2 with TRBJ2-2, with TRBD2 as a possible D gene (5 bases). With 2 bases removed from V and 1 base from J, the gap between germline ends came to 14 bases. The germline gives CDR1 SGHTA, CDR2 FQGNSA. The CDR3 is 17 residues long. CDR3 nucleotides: TGTGCCAGCAGCTTACAGTTAGGACTGCTGAACACCGGGGAGCTGTTTTTT. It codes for CASSLQLGLLNTGELFF.

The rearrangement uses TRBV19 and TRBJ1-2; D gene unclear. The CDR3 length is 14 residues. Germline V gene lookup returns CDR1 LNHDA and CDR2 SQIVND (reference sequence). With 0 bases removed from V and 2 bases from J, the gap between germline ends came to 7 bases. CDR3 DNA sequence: TGTGCCAGTAGTATAGATGGCCTGAACTATGGCTACACCTTC. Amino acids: CASSIDGLNYGYTF.

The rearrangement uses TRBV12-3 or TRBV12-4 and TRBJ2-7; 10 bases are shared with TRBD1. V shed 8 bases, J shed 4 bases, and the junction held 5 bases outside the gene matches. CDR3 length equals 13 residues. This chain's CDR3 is CASGRDRGYEQYF. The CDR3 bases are TGTGCCAGCGGCCGGGACAGGGGTTACGAGCAGTACTTC.

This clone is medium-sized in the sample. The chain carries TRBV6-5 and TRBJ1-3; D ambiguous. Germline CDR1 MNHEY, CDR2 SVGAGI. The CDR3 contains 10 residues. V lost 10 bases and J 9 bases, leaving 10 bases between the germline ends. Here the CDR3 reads CATVEVTIYF. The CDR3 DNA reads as TGTGCCACTGTGGAGGTCACCATATATTTT.

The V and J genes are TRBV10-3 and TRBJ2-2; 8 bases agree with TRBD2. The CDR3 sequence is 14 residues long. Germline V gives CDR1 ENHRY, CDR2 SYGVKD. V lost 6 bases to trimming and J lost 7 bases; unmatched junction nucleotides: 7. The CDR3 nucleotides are TGTGCCATCAGCTCCGGGGGGGATGGCGGGGAGCTGTTTTTT. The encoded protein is CAISSGGDGGELFF.

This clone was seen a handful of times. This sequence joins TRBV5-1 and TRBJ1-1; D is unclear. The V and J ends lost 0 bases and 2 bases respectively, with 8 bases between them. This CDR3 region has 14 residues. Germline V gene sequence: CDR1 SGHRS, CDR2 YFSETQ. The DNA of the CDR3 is TGCGCCAGCAGCTTGGGGTCGGGAAACACTGAAGCTTTCTTT. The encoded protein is CASSLGSGNTEAFF.

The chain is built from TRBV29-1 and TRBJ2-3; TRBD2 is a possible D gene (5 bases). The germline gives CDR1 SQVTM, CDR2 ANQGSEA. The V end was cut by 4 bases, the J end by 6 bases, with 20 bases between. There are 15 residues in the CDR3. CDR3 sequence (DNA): TGCAGCGTTGCACTTGATAGGCTTCCGGGGGATACGCAGTATTTT. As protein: CSVALDRLPGDTQYF.

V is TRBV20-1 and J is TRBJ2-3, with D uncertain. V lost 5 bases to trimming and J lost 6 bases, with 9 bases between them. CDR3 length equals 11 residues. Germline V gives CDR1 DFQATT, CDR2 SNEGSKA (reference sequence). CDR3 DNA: TGCAGTGCTCTATTTTCCGATACGCAGTATTTT. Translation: CSALFSDTQYF.

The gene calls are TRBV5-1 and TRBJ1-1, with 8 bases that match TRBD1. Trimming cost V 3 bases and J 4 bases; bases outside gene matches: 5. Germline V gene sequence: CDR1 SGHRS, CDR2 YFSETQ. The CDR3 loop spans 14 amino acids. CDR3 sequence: CASSSQGGITEAFF. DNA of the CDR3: TGCGCCAGCAGCTCACAGGGGGGGATCACTGAAGCTTTCTTT.

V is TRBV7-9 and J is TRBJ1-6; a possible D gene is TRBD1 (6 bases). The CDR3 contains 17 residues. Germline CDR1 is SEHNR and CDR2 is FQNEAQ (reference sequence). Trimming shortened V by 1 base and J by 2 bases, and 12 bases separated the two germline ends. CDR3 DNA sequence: TGTGCCAGCAGCTTAGGGGCAGGGGTAACCTATAATTCACCCCTCCACTTT. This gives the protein CASSLGAGVTYNSPLHF.

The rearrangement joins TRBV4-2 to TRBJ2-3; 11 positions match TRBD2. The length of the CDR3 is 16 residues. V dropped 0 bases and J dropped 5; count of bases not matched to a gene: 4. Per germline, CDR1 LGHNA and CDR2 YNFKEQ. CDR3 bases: TGTGCCAGCAGCCAAGAAATAGCGGGGGGGCAAGATACGCAGTATTTT. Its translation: CASSQEIAGGQDTQYF.

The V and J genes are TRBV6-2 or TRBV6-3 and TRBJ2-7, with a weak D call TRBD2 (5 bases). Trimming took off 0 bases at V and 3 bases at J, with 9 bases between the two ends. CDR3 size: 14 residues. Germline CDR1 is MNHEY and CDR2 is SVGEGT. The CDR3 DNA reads TGTGCCAGCAGTTACTCGAGGAGGTTCTACGAGCAGTACTTC. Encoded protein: CASSYSRRFYEQYF.

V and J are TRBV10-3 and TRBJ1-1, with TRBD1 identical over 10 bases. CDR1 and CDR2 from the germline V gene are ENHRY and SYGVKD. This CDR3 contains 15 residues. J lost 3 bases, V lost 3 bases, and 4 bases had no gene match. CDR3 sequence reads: CAISELGQGDTEAFF. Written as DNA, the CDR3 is TGTGCCATCAGTGAATTAGGACAGGGGGACACTGAAGCTTTCTTT.

Here the CDR3 reads CASGTGEGNQPQHF. The CDR3 DNA follows: TGTGCCAGCGGGACAGGGGAAGGCAATCAGCCCCAGCATTTT. This rearrangement joins TRBV19 to TRBJ1-5; TRBD1 agrees at 10 bases. The V gene's germline CDR1 is LNHDA and CDR2 SQIVND (reference sequence). The CDR3 runs to 14 residues. J lost 2 bases, V lost 9 bases, and 4 bases had no gene match.

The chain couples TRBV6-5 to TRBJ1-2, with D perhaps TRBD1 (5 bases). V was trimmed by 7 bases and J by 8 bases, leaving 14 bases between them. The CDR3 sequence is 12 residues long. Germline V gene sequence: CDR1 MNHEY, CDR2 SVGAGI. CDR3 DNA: TGTGCCAGCACCCGACTGGGGGGGGGCTACACCTTC. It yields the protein CASTRLGGGYTF.

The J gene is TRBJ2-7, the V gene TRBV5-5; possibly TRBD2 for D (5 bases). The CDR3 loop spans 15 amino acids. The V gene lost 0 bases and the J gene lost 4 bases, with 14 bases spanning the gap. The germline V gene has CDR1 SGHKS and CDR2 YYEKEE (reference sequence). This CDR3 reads CASSLGGVGGYEQYF. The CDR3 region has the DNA TGTGCCAGCAGCTTGGGTGGGGTCGGCGGGTACGAGCAGTACTTC.

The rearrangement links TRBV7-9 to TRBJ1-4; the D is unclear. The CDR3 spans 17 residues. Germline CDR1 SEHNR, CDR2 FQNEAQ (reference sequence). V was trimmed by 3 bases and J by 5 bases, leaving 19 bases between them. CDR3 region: CASSFLQAGSPNEKLFF. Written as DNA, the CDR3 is TGTGCCAGCAGCTTTCTCCAGGCAGGCAGCCCAAATGAAAAACTGTTTTTT.

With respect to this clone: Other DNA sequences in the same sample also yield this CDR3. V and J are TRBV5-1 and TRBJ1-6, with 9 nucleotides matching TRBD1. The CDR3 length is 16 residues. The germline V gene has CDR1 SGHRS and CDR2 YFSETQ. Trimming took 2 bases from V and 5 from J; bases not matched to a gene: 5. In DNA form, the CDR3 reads TGCGCCAGCAGCTTAGTACAGGGGGCCGATAATTCACCCCTCCACTTT. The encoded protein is CASSLVQGADNSPLHF.